Listed below are T cell receptor beta chains from one sample, sequenced in a study of blood T cells in healthy people across ages. TCRdb analysed the 5' RACE reads with MiXCR anew, one entry per CDR3 protein. The table records about 2 million distinct CDR3 sequences, around half of them present only once. The material sequenced was blood. The receptor set was obtained from a woman aged 40 to 50 in good health. Both conserved end residues are part of each CDR3. A D gene is named only where the DNA matches it firmly. A clone size is listed for some rows: how often the clone was seen (once, few, many), or a class if it is expanded.

j_call | clone_size | d_call | v_call | cdr3_nt | cdr3_aa
TRBJ2-3 | once | TRBD1 | TRBV6-2/TRBV6-3 | TGTGCCAGTACGGACAGGGGCGAATCAGATACGCAGTATTTT | CASTDRGESDTQYF
TRBJ2-2 | . | TRBD1 | TRBV7-8 | TGTGCCAGCAGCCCACTTCGGACAGGGGCTTTAGGCGGGGAGCTGTTTTTT | CASSPLRTGALGGELFF
TRBJ2-6 | once | . | TRBV6-6 | TGTGCCAGCAGCTACAAAGGACAATCTGGGGCCAACGTCCTGACTTTC | CASSYKGQSGANVLTF
TRBJ2-1 | . | TRBD1 | TRBV11-3 | TGTGCCAGCAGCCCCGGGTTGAACAGGGGCTCCTACAATGAGCAGTTCTTC | CASSPGLNRGSYNEQFF
TRBJ1-5 | . | . | TRBV4-1 | TGCGCCAGCAGCCAGTCCACGGGGTATCAGCCCCAGCATTTT | CASSQSTGYQPQHF
TRBJ2-7 | . | TRBD2 | TRBV6-2/TRBV6-3 | TGTGCCAGCAGCCGACCTCTAGCGGGGGTCAACAATGAGCAGTACTTC | CASSRPLAGVNNEQYF
TRBJ1-4 | . | . | TRBV5-1 | TGCGCCAGCACACGGGAGGGAGAAAAACTGTTTTTT | CASTREGEKLFF
TRBJ2-3 | . | . | TRBV6-2/TRBV6-3 | TGTGCCAGCAGTTACTTCTCCGGGTCCACAGATACGCAGTATTTT | CASSYFSGSTDTQYF
TRBJ2-7 | . | TRBD1 | TRBV20-1 | TGCAGTGCTAATGCCGGGACAGGGCTCTACGAGCAGTACTTC | CSANAGTGLYEQYF
TRBJ1-5 | . | . | TRBV7-2 | TGTGCCAGCAGCCCCCCGGGGCACAACAGTCAGCCCCAGCATTTT | CASSPPGHNSQPQHF
TRBJ2-5 | . | . | TRBV11-1 | TGTGCCAGCGGTCTGGGGCGAGAGACCCAGTACTTC | CASGLGRETQYF
TRBJ2-5 | few | . | TRBV4-3 | TGCGCCAGCAGCCAAGATCCCGCAGGGCCCCAAGAGACCCAGTACTTC | CASSQDPAGPQETQYF
TRBJ2-7 | few | . | TRBV29-1 | TGCAGCGTTGAAGGGCTCTCCTACGAGCAGTACTTC | CSVEGLSYEQYF
TRBJ1-2 | . | . | TRBV6-5 | TGTGCCAGCAAGGCCGGGGCAACGCCTGGCTACACCTTC | CASKAGATPGYTF
TRBJ1-6 | . | . | TRBV27 | TGTGCCAGCAGTTTATATACTGGGTTTACTTCACCCCTCCACTTT | CASSLYTGFTSPLHF
TRBJ2-1 | few | . | TRBV9 | TGTGCCAGCAGCGCGTACGTAGTCGATGAGCAGTTCTTC | CASSAYVVDEQFF
TRBJ2-5 | few | . | TRBV29-1 | TGCAGCGTTGAAGTTCTCCGGGGGCAGTACTTC | CSVEVLRGQYF
TRBJ2-1 | . | TRBD2 | TRBV6-2/TRBV6-3 | TGTGCCAGCACTGTTCTTAAGGCGGGGGGGCTTGTGGAGCAGTTCTTC | CASTVLKAGGLVEQFF
TRBJ1-2 | . | . | TRBV7-9 | TGTGCCAGCAGCTTAGCGACGAGTGGCTACACCTTC | CASSLATSGYTF
TRBJ2-3 | . | TRBD2 | TRBV27 | TGTGCCAGCAGTTTTACGGCGGGGGGCACAGATACGCAGTATTTT | CASSFTAGGTDTQYF
TRBJ2-1 | few | . | TRBV28 | TGTGCCACGACAACCTCACCTCGATGGCCTTACAATGAGCAGTTCTTC | CATTTSPRWPYNEQFF
TRBJ1-5 | . | TRBD1 | TRBV6-5 | TGTGCCAGCAGTTACCCCCAGACAGGGGGCCATCAGCCCCAGCATTTT | CASSYPQTGGHQPQHF
TRBJ2-3 | . | . | TRBV3-1 | TGTGCCAGCAGCCAGCCGGGATCGGCAACAGATACGCAGTATTTT | CASSQPGSATDTQYF